The source of this T cell receptor (beta chain) is a study of blood T cell repertoires in COVID-19 (dated by TCRdb to the early 2020s). Notes on the research overall: Samples from collaborators originated in the United States, Italy and Spain and spanned both the acute and convalescent phases of COVID-19. Deeply sampled blood TCRbeta repertoires from subjects exposed to, actively infected with, or recovered from COVID-19 were included in the dataset. Sample metadata almost always included a de-identified subject ID, COVID-19 status, age in years and sex. Where available, HLA class I and class II types were taken from metadata supplied by the sample provider and were not determined by assay-based typing. The samples were drawn from the first 160 participants of the ongoing ImmuneRACE study and from 1,254 subjects provided by 6 global collaborators. The prospective study material was composed of cDNA or gDNA derived from T cells, B-cell-depleted T cells, or PBMCs. A freely available public database, intended as a resource for researchers studying the immune response to SARS-CoV-2, is where the repertoires were released. General findings and caveats noted by the study authors: How much clinical and demographic metadata was included differed by source and by participant, and the metadata was provided uncurated.

In Seattle, one collaborating source enrolled patients while the infection was active and tracked those patients longitudinally over the course of disease. Collaborating institutions collected whole blood in K2EDTA tubes following their own protocols. Collaborator samples were shipped for TCRbeta analysis as frozen whole blood, isolated PBMCs, or DNA extracted from either sample type. Regarding this clone: Its antigen is still unknown. No much larger clonotype is one base removed from it; base qualities were not supplied. Other DNA sequences in the same sample also yield this CDR3.

The immunoSEQ Assay, a bias-controlled multiplex PCR, was used to amplify TCRbeta CDR3 regions from genomic DNA. Turning to the authors' computational methods: Within the assay, amplification of reference gene primers was used to estimate how many nucleated cells each sample contained. Sequence reads were collapsed and filtered to measure the absolute abundance of every unique TCRbeta CDR3 rearrangement. For each sample, productive Simpson clonality was calculated by taking the square root of Simpson's diversity index across productive rearrangements. As stored in TCRdb, this immuneACCESS dataset retains in-frame rearrangements with V and J assigned. A fraction of the clones does not appear; measured against another copy, unresolved V genes explain less than half of the discrepancy, and the remainder lacks a known reason. V and J calls and clone size are those listed in that table; D and trimming were worked out from the DNA. This sample comprises fewer than 300,000 clones, more than 85% of them detected only once. Approximately 2.6% of the sample is in the top ten clones.

Counted from cysteine to phenylalanine, this CDR3 has 13 amino acids. Only the CDR3 part of the read is kept: 39 bases, read in frame from the first base. CDR1 SNHLY and CDR2 FYNNEI are derived from the germline V gene. At the junction V is shortened by 4 bases and J by 3 bases, with 9 bases in between. Source material: peripheral blood. The chain couples TRBV2 to TRBJ1-1, with no confidently assigned D gene. The TCR comes from a person aged 18 to 35 with COVID-19, enrolled during active disease. The bases read TGTGCCAGCAGTGTGAACAGAGACACTGAAGCTTTCTTT. This is translated as CASSVNRDTEAFF.